Each of the 11 T cell receptor beta chains below was sequenced from the same sample in a study of Ad26.COV2.S vaccination and SARS-CoV-2 variants (dated by TCRdb to the early 2020s). Preparation of the library involved the immunoSEQ multiplex PCR assay. Drawn from immuneACCESS, this table holds only the in-frame rearrangements with V and J called that TCRdb kept. Clones are partly lost; checked studies trace under half to an unresolved V gene and leave the rest unexplained. The sample table lists hundreds of thousands of clones, approximately 92% of them with a count of one. Under 2% of the sample is in the top ten clones. The treatment or condition tag for this specimen amounts to: some 19 received Ad26.COV2.S at low or high dose, single or two shots; roughly 5 received placebo; per-sample allocation not given. For vaccine and placebo recipients, repertoires were sequenced using samples collected on day 63 after the first injection.

This material consisted of peripheral blood, taken in a trial of Ad26.COV2.S vaccine versus placebo. These receptors were obtained from a person between 18 and 60 years old who received the Ad26.COV2.S COVID-19 vaccine or a placebo.

V is TRBV9 and J is TRBJ1-6; D gene uncertain. This CDR3 contains 13 residues. Between the trimmed V and J ends, which lost 4 bases and 8 bases, there was a span of 10 bases. Germline V gene lookup returns CDR1 SGDLS and CDR2 YYNGEE. The DNA of the CDR3 is TGTGCCAGCAGCCCACTGGGCGATTCACCCCTCCACTTT. As protein: CASSPLGDSPLHF. Filled out from reference TRBV9 and TRBJ1-6, the complete variable domain reads DSGVTQTPKHLITATGQRVTLRCSPRSGDLSVYWYQQSLDQGLQFLIQYYNGEERAKGNILERFSAQQFPDLHSELNLSSLELGDSALYFCASSPLGDSPLHFGNGTRLTVT.

The rearrangement uses TRBV27 and TRBJ1-5, with D uncertain. The CDR3 covers 15 residues. Germline-derived CDR1 and CDR2 are MNHEY and SMNVEV (reference sequence). Trimming cost V 4 bases and J 2 bases, with 12 bases left between them. As DNA, the CDR3 is TGTGCCAGCAGTTCATTGTCGGGCGGCAATCAGCCCCAGCATTTT. Residues: CASSSLSGGNQPQHF.

The rearrangement uses TRBV14 and TRBJ1-2; 8 bases map to TRBD1. This CDR3 has 13 amino acids. The V segment lost 4 bases and the J segment 7 bases; nucleotides outside the gene matches: 5. CDR1 and CDR2 from the germline V gene are SGHDN and FVKESK. CDR3 nucleotide sequence: TGTGCCAGCAGCCTTGACAGGGGATTTGGCTACACCTTC. Protein product: CASSLDRGFGYTF. The complete variable domain, with remaining parts taken from reference TRBV14 and TRBJ1-2, reads EAGVTQFPSHSVIEKGQTVTLRCDPISGHDNLYWYRRVMGKEIKFLLHFVKESKQDESGMPNNRFLAERTGGTYSTLKVQPAELEDSGVYFCASSLDRGFGYTFGSGTRLTVV.

J is TRBJ1-4 and V is TRBV2, with a possible D match to TRBD1 (5 bases). Germline CDR1 SNHLY, CDR2 FYNNEI. V lost 8 bases and J lost 8, with 15 bases in between. CDR3 length: 13 amino acids. The CDR3 bases are TGTGCCAGCCTCGGTCAGGGAGGGGAAAAACTGTTTTTT. It translates to CASLGQGGEKLFF. Using reference TRBV2 and TRBJ1-4 for the parts outside the CDR3, the full variable domain is EPEVTQTPSHQVTQMGQEVILRCVPISNHLYFYWYRQILGQKVEFLVSFYNNEISEKSEIFDDQFSVERPDGSNFTLKIRSTKLEDSAMYFCASLGQGGEKLFFGSGTQLSVL.

On this clone: The DNA is left out, because the CDR3 cannot be placed on it with certainty; the CDR3 is given as TCRdb lists it. V gene TRBV7-2 combines with J gene TRBJ2-5. Per germline, CDR1 SGHTA and CDR2 FQGNSA. The CDR3 spans 14 residues, counting both ends. The CDR3: CASSFRAREETQYF.

The V call is TRBV7-6, the J call TRBJ2-3; D may correspond to TRBD1 or TRBD2 (6 bases each). The CDR3 runs 16 residues. V was cut by 0 bases and J by 6 bases, with 16 bases left in between. The germline CDR1 and CDR2 sequences are SGHVS and FNYEAQ. The CDR3 DNA follows: TGTGCCAGCAGCTTAGCAGGGGGGAGCCTCGCCGATACGCAGTATTTT. It translates to CASSLAGGSLADTQYF.

This chain links TRBV9 with TRBJ1-2, with D maybe TRBD1 (6 bases). The germline V gene has CDR1 SGDLS and CDR2 YYNGEE. V gave up 4 bases and J gave up 1 base, with 17 bases separating them. The CDR3 consists of 16 residues. CDR3 nucleotides: TGTGCCAGCAGCACCTTCGCCGAACAGGGTAACTATGGCTACACCTTC. This sequence encodes CASSTFAEQGNYGYTF. The entire variable domain, with the rest obtained from reference TRBV9 and TRBJ1-2, is as follows: DSGVTQTPKHLITATGQRVTLRCSPRSGDLSVYWYQQSLDQGLQFLIQYYNGEERAKGNILERFSAQQFPDLHSELNLSSLELGDSALYFCASSTFAEQGNYGYTFGSGTRLTVV.

The chain recombines TRBV4-1 with TRBJ2-7; 11 bases are a match to TRBD2. The CDR3 loop spans 16 amino acids. Germline values: CDR1 MGHRA, CDR2 YSYEKL. Unmatched junction bases numbered 7, after V lost 0 bases and J lost 6 bases. CDR3 residues: CASSQDPSGGFSEQYF. CDR3 coding DNA: TGCGCCAGCAGCCAAGATCCTAGCGGGGGGTTCTCCGAGCAGTACTTC.

V usage is TRBV4-2 and J usage is TRBJ2-3; 12 positions agree with TRBD2. CDR3 length: 17 amino acids. V lost 5 bases and J lost 5; bases outside the gene matches: 11. From germline, CDR1 is LGHNA and CDR2 YNFKEQ. The CDR3 bases are TGTGCCAGCAGCGATGAACCTAGCGGGGGGGTCGGAGATACGCAGTATTTT. This codes for CASSDEPSGGVGDTQYF.

The chain is built from TRBV28 and TRBJ2-1, with 13 bases fitting TRBD2. J gave up 10 bases and V 7 bases, and 13 bases lay outside the gene matches. CDR3 size: 16 residues. Germline-derived CDR1 and CDR2 are MDHEN and SYDVKM. The CDR3 spells CASIRSRLAGGREQFF. In DNA form, the CDR3 reads TGTGCCAGCATCCGGTCGCGACTAGCGGGGGGCCGGGAGCAGTTCTTC.

The chain links TRBV4-3 to TRBJ2-5, with a weak D call TRBD2 (5 bases). From germline, CDR1 is LGHNA and CDR2 YSLEER. Trimming took 0 bases from V and 4 from J, leaving 12 bases between them. There are 15 residues in the CDR3. CDR3 in DNA: TGCGCCAGCAGCCAAGATTCCGGGATCCGAGAGACCCAGTACTTC. It translates to CASSQDSGIRETQYF.